This record looks at one TCR beta chain sequence and its context. This clonotype was observed many times. What this receptor recognizes is not known. Within one base of it there is no much larger clone, and no base qualities were kept. Library preparation was by RT-PCR. TCRdb lists the instrument as Illumina HiSeq 2500. The raw public data were reprocessed by TCRdb itself: fastp quality trimming at Q25, MiXCR clonotype calling, in-frame beta chains only. CDR3 protein sequences are deduplicated, and each keeps its most common genes and DNA. The sample yields about 520,000 distinct CDR3 sequences; 6.5% to 8% were counted once. The ten biggest clones cover over 10% of the sample. The CDR3 spans 13 residues, from the cysteine through the phenylalanine. Here the CDR3 DNA is all that survives: 39 bases in frame from base 1. Trimming removed 7 bases from V and 3 bases from J, leaving 14 bases between the germline ends. In the germline V gene, CDR1 corresponds to SGDLS and CDR2 to YYNGEE.

This sample was taken from a study of response to subunit inactivated influenza vaccine (dated by TCRdb to the late 2010s). The study in broad terms: Deep quantitative profiling of the T cell receptor repertoire was used in the study to follow responses to a trivalent subunit inactivated influenza vaccine. Broad study findings and their caveats: The authors proposed that each seasonal influenza vaccination may bring in only a limited number of new T cells.

The sequence was collected from a man aged 50-75 years who received an inactivated influenza vaccine. Donor details come from another sample of the same person, matched by shared clones. Here the chain combines TRBV9 and TRBJ2-7; perhaps TRBD2 is the D gene, with 6 bases matching. The sample consisted of PBMCs from blood, taken approximately 25 months after vaccination. At the DNA level, the sequence is TGTGCCAGCTCGAGAGGAGGGCTCTACGAGCAGTACTTC. Its translation reads: CASSRGGLYEQYF.